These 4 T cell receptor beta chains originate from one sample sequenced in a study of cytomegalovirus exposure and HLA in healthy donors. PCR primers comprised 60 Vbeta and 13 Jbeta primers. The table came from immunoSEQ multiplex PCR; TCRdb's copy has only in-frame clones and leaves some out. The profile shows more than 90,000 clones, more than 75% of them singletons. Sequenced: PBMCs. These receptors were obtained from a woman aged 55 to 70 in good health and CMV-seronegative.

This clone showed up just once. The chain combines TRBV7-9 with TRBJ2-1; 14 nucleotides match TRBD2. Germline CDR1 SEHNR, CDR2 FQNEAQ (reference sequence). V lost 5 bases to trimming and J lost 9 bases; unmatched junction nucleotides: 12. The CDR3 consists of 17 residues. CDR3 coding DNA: TGTGCCAGCAGCCGTTGGACTAGCGGGAGGCCCCTAGGTGAGCAGTTCTTC. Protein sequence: CASSRWTSGRPLGEQFF.

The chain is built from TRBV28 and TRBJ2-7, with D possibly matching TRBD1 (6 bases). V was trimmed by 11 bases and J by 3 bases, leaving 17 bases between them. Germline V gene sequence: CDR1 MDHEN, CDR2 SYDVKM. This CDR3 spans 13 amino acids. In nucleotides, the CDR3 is TGTGCCTCCCGAGGGGGACCTAGCTACGAGCAGTACTTC. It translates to CASRGGPSYEQYF.

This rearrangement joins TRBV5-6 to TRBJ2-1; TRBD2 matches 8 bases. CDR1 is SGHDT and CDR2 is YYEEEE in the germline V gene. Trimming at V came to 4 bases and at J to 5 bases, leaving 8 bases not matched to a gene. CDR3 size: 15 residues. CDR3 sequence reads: CASSLTGTRNNEQFF. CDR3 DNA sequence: TGTGCCAGCAGCCTGACCGGGACTAGAAACAATGAGCAGTTCTTC. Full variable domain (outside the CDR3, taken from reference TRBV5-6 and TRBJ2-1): DAGVTQSPTHLIKTRGQQVTLRCSPKSGHDTVSWYQQALGQGPQFIFQYYEEEERQRGNFPDRFSGHQFPNYSSELNVNALLLGDSALYLCASSLTGTRNNEQFFGPGTRLTVL.

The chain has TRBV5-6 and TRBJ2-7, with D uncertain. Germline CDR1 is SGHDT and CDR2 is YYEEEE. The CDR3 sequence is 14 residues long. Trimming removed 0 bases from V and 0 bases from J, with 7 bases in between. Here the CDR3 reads CASSLAGSSYEQYF. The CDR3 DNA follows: TGTGCCAGCAGCTTGGCTGGCAGCTCCTACGAGCAGTACTTC.